These 27 T cell receptor beta chains were sequenced from one sample in a study of CD8+CD57+ T cells in acquired aplastic anemia. TCR beta VDJ and CDR3 profiling used genomic DNA as template. One entry per CDR3 protein results from TCRdb running MiXCR on the reads. The sample contains 200,000 to 250,000 distinct CDR3 sequences, about a third of which appear only once. Sequenced sample: sorted CD4+, CD8+, or CD8+CD57+ T cells (not recorded which) from PBMCs. The receptors shown here come from a human donor in good health, serving as a control.

In its sample, this clonotype was seen a few times. V usage is TRBV30 and J usage is TRBJ1-2; D unclear. There are 13 residues in the CDR3. Germline loops: CDR1 GTSNPN, CDR2 SVGIG (reference sequence). Trimming cost V 3 bases and J 8 bases, with 16 bases left between them. The CDR3 loop is CAWRRTRAGGYTF. The CDR3 DNA reads as TGTGCCTGGAGGCGGACGAGGGCCGGGGGCTACACCTTC.

About this clonotype: Being one base from a much bigger clone, this may be a read error. The chain recombines TRBV20-1 with TRBJ1-2; D unresolved. CDR3 length: 11 residues. Per germline, CDR1 DFQATT and CDR2 SNEGSKA (reference sequence). V dropped 3 bases and J dropped 7 bases, with 9 bases sitting between them. The DNA for the CDR3 is TGCAGTGCTAGTCCAGAGACTGGCTACACCTTC. Protein sequence: CSASPETGYTF.

This clonotype was seen at least ten times. This chain links TRBV7-2 with TRBJ1-3; D gene ambiguous. Germline-derived CDR1 and CDR2 are SGHTA and FQGNSA. Trimming took 1 base from V and 6 from J, leaving 7 bases between them. CDR3 length: 13 amino acids. CDR3 nucleotides: TGTGCCAGCAGCTTAGTCGGAGTAAACACCATATATTTT. As protein: CASSLVGVNTIYF.

A few counts support this clonotype. A read error may explain this, as a much larger clone is one base away. The CDR3 region has the DNA TGTGCCAGCAGTGACGCCTCCGGGGCCACAGATACGCAGTATTTT. Amino acid sequence: CASSDASGATDTQYF. This chain joins TRBV2 and TRBJ2-3; D possibly uses TRBD1 or TRBD2 (5 bases each). The germline V gene encodes CDR1 SNHLY and CDR2 FYNNEI. The CDR3 contains 15 residues. The V end was cut by 3 bases, the J end by 2 bases, with 12 bases between.

This clonotype has ten or more counts. The chain combines TRBV10-3 with TRBJ2-7; no clear D. Trimming pared 0 bases from V and 7 bases from J, leaving 13 bases between. The CDR3 totals 14 residues. Germline lookup yields CDR1 ENHRY and CDR2 SYGVKD. The DNA for the CDR3 is TGTGCCATCAGTGAGTCAGGCCAGGTCACAGAGCAGTACTTC. Translated, it gives CAISESGQVTEQYF.

The gene calls are TRBV20-1 and TRBJ1-1; D may be TRBD1 (6 bases). Germline CDR1 reads DFQATT; CDR2 reads SNEGSKA (reference sequence). V lost 1 base and J lost 8, with 17 bases in between. This CDR3 comprises 14 residues. The CDR3 reads CSARGGTNYQEAFF. CDR3 sequence (DNA): TGCAGTGCTAGAGGGGGGACAAACTACCAGGAAGCTTTCTTT.

This clonotype has ten or more counts. The gene calls are TRBV5-5 and TRBJ1-6; maybe TRBD1 (5 bases). The germline gives CDR1 SGHKS, CDR2 YYEKEE (reference sequence). V lost 4 bases, J lost 9 bases, and 14 bases lay in between. This CDR3 has 14 amino acids. CDR3 DNA sequence: TGTGCCAGCAGCGGAGGGGATCACCGTTCACCCCTCCACTTT. Its translation: CASSGGDHRSPLHF.

The table lists this clonotype with a few counts. This sequence joins TRBV3-1 and TRBJ2-3; 8 nucleotides agree with TRBD2. The CDR3 has 14 residues. Looked up from germline, CDR1 is LGHDT and CDR2 is YNNKEL (reference sequence). The V gene end was trimmed by 4 bases and the J gene end by 6 bases; junction bases not matched to a gene: 6. This CDR3 reads CASSRSGISDTQYF. The CDR3 DNA reads TGTGCCAGCAGCCGTAGCGGGATCTCCGATACGCAGTATTTT.

To note about this clonotype: A single base separates this from a much larger clone, so it may be a read error. The V and J genes are TRBV5-1 and TRBJ1-1; no clear D gene. The germline gives CDR1 SGHRS, CDR2 YFSETQ. The V gene lost 0 bases and the J gene lost 5 bases, with 11 bases spanning the gap. There are 14 residues in the CDR3. CDR3 residues: CASSLAMYRTEAFF. The CDR3 DNA reads TGCGCCAGCAGCTTGGCCATGTATAGGACTGAAGCTTTCTTT.

This sequence joins TRBV14 and TRBJ2-1; 11 bases are a match to TRBD2. The CDR3 extends over 17 amino acids. With 6 bases clipped from V and 7 bases from J, the junction kept 14 bases outside the gene matches. Germline V gene sequence: CDR1 SGHDN, CDR2 FVKESK. The CDR3: CASSRLAGSGQLNEQFF. CDR3 coding DNA: TGTGCCAGCAGTCGACTAGCGGGGAGCGGACAACTAAATGAGCAGTTCTTC.

This clonotype was observed at least ten times. The gene calls are TRBV6-1 and TRBJ2-6; no reliable D call. The germline V and J ends were trimmed by 5 bases and 1 base, with 3 bases remaining between them. Per the germline V gene, CDR1 is MNHNS and CDR2 is SASEGT. The CDR3 is 13 residues long. DNA of the CDR3: TGTGCCAGCAGTCGGTCTGGGGCCAACGTCCTGACTTTC. This gives the protein CASSRSGANVLTF.

The chain links TRBV5-8 to TRBJ2-5; D may be TRBD2 (5 bases). The germline gives CDR1 SGHTS, CDR2 YDEGEE. There are 14 residues in the CDR3. Trimming shortened V by 4 bases and J by 4 bases, and 14 bases separated the two germline ends. The CDR3 spells CASSPKKGAETQYF. The DNA for the CDR3 is TGTGCCAGCAGCCCGAAAAAGGGAGCAGAGACCCAGTACTTC.

This chain's CDR3 is CSARDQINSGDTQYF. Written as DNA, the CDR3 is TGCAGTGCTAGAGACCAGATTAATAGCGGAGATACGCAGTATTTT. The chain recombines TRBV20-1 with TRBJ2-3, with D maybe TRBD2 (6 bases). Germline CDR1 is DFQATT and CDR2 is SNEGSKA (reference sequence). This CDR3 is built from 15 residues. Trimming removed 0 bases from V and 5 bases from J, with 15 bases in between.

This clonotype was seen repeatedly, ten times or more. V and J are TRBV20-1 and TRBJ2-4, with unresolved D. CDR1 is DFQATT and CDR2 is SNEGSKA in the germline V gene (reference sequence). Trimming removed 2 bases from V and 1 base from J, with 6 bases in between. The CDR3 has 13 amino acids. The CDR3 nucleotides are TGCAGTGCTAGATCGGCGGCCAAAAACATTCAGTACTTC. Amino acids: CSARSAAKNIQYF.

At least ten counts were recorded for this clonotype. The genes are TRBV19 and TRBJ2-3, with 7 bases matching TRBD1. The CDR3 spans 15 residues. Unmatched junction bases numbered 2, after V lost 2 bases and J lost 0 bases. Germline V CDR1 and CDR2: LNHDA, SQIVND (reference sequence). The CDR3, as DNA: TGTGCCAGTAGTATAAAACAGGGGAGCACAGATACGCAGTATTTT. Its protein is CASSIKQGSTDTQYF.

The chain recombines TRBV2 with TRBJ1-2, with D perhaps matching TRBD1 (5 bases). This CDR3 region has 13 residues. Germline-derived CDR1 and CDR2 are SNHLY and FYNNEI. With 2 bases removed from V and 4 bases from J, the gap between germline ends came to 8 bases. The CDR3 here is CASSESRVYGYTF. CDR3 nucleotides: TGTGCCAGCAGTGAAAGCAGGGTCTATGGCTACACCTTC.

The CDR3 loop reads CASSLDLTGSYNEQFF. The CDR3 DNA reads TGTGCCAGCAGCTTGGATCTCACGGGATCCTACAATGAGCAGTTCTTC. The rearrangement uses TRBV5-4 and TRBJ2-1; weak D call: TRBD2 (5 bases). Germline loops: CDR1 SGHNT, CDR2 YYREEE (reference sequence). CDR3 length: 16 residues. V lost 0 bases to trimming and J lost 1 base, with 11 bases between them.

This clonotype came up many times. The chain is built from TRBV5-5 and TRBJ1-2; the D is unclear. Germline V lookup: CDR1 SGHKS, CDR2 YYEKEE (reference sequence). The germline V and J ends were trimmed by 0 bases and 1 base, with 7 bases remaining between them. This CDR3 contains 14 residues. The CDR3 loop reads CASSLAANNYGYTF. As DNA, the CDR3 is TGTGCCAGCAGCTTGGCCGCGAATAACTATGGCTACACCTTC.

This clonotype was counted ten times or more. J is TRBJ2-1 and V is TRBV9; D ambiguous. This CDR3 has 15 amino acids. Germline lookup yields CDR1 SGDLS and CDR2 YYNGEE. V lost 4 bases, J lost 0 bases, and 11 bases lay in between. The CDR3 is CASSLRGDSYNEQFF. Written as DNA, the CDR3 is TGTGCCAGCAGCCTGCGTGGGGACTCCTACAATGAGCAGTTCTTC.

This clonotype was observed at least ten times. Here the CDR3 DNA reads TGTGCCAGCAGTCCCAGGGATAACTATGGCTACACCTTC. This sequence encodes CASSPRDNYGYTF. The chain couples TRBV7-9 to TRBJ1-2; the D gene is possibly TRBD1 (5 bases). Germline V gene lookup returns CDR1 SEHNR and CDR2 FQNEAQ (reference sequence). V was pared by 6 bases and J by 1 base, with 9 bases between. The length of the CDR3 is 13 residues.

This clonotype showed up many times. The rearrangement links TRBV7-6 to TRBJ2-3; 8 nucleotides match TRBD1. The V gene end was trimmed by 4 bases and the J gene end by 1 base; junction bases not matched to a gene: 10. There are 17 residues in the CDR3. Germline V gene data show CDR1 as SGHVS and CDR2 as FNYEAQ. CDR3 loop: CASSSLQGQERTDTQYF. In DNA form, the CDR3 reads TGTGCCAGCAGCTCCCTGCAGGGACAGGAGCGCACAGATACGCAGTATTTT.

This clonotype was seen at least ten times. The V and J genes are TRBV7-8 and TRBJ2-1, with D unresolved. The CDR3 runs 14 residues. The V end lost 3 bases, the J end lost 3 bases, and 9 bases lay between the germline ends. Germline assignment: CDR1 SGHVS and CDR2 FQNEAQ. The CDR3 DNA sequence: TGTGCCAGCAGCTTCCAGCCGATCTACAATGAGCAGTTCTTC. As protein: CASSFQPIYNEQFF. The whole variable domain, remainder taken from reference TRBV7-8 and TRBJ2-1, is GAGVSQSPRYKVAKRGQDVALRCDPISGHVSLFWYQQALGQGPEFLTYFQNEAQLDKSGLPSDRFFAERPEGSVSTLKIQRTQQEDSAVYLCASSFQPIYNEQFFGPGTRLTVL.

This clonotype was counted a single time. This chain connects TRBV20-1 to TRBJ1-4; TRBD1 matches 7 bases. Germline V gives CDR1 DFQATT, CDR2 SNEGSKA (reference sequence). J was trimmed by 13 bases and V by 0 bases; bases with no gene match: 8. The CDR3 totals 13 residues. CDR3 nucleotides: TGCAGTGCTAGAGACAGGGGGTCGGGAAGACTGTTTTTT. It is translated as CSARDRGSGRLFF.

V and J are TRBV18 and TRBJ1-4; a weak D match, TRBD1 (5 bases). Deletions cut 2 bases from V and 8 bases from J, with 15 bases between. The CDR3 spans 15 residues. CDR1 and CDR2 (germline): KGHSH, LQKENI. CDR3 coding DNA: TGTGCCAGCTCACCAGTCGGAGACAGTCTCGAAAAACTGTTTTTT. Translated: CASSPVGDSLEKLFF.

This clonotype was seen many times. The chain has TRBV7-8 and TRBJ2-7; D not resolved. The germline V gene encodes CDR1 SGHVS and CDR2 FQNEAQ. With 5 bases removed from V and 3 bases from J, the gap between germline ends came to 8 bases. This CDR3 is built from 12 residues. The CDR3 reads CASSLDLYEQYF. CDR3 DNA: TGTGCCAGCAGCCTGGACCTCTACGAGCAGTACTTC.

This clonotype was detected many times. A read error may explain this, as a much larger clone is one base away. CDR3: CATGRDRRGPYEQYF. The CDR3 DNA reads TGTGCCACCGGCAGAGATCGGCGGGGACCCTACGAGCAGTACTTC. The chain links TRBV15 to TRBJ2-7, with D possibly TRBD2 on 6 matching bases. The CDR3 runs 15 residues. Germline lookup yields CDR1 LNHNV and CDR2 YYDKDF (reference sequence).

This clonotype was picked up many times. V usage is TRBV2 and J usage is TRBJ2-1; D is ambiguous. V was clipped by 7 bases and J by 2 bases, with 12 bases between them. The CDR3 sequence is 14 residues long. Germline V CDR1 and CDR2: SNHLY, FYNNEI. The CDR3 DNA sequence: TGTGCCAGCAATTTTGGCGGCACCTACAATGAGCAGTTCTTC. It translates to CASNFGGTYNEQFF.